Below are 10 T cell receptor beta chains sequenced from a single sample in a study of T cell responses to AZD1222 COVID-19 vaccine. Produced via immunoSEQ multiplex PCR; TCRdb's table is partial and in-frame only. The sample carries more than 150,000 clones, over 80% recorded once. Material: peripheral blood, obtained on day 0 of AZD1222 vaccination. The receptor source for this set is an adult in good health.

V and J are TRBV5-1 and TRBJ2-4; 9 nucleotides align to TRBD1. This CDR3 comprises 15 residues. Germline V gene data show CDR1 as SGHRS and CDR2 as YFSETQ. V shed 0 bases, J shed 6 bases, and the junction held 4 bases outside the gene matches. The CDR3 region has the DNA TGCGCCAGCAGCTTGGATGCGACAGGGGGAAACATTCAGTACTTC. It yields the protein CASSLDATGGNIQYF.

This chain uses TRBV4-3 with TRBJ1-1, with TRBD1 matching 7 bases. With V trimmed by 0 bases and J by 4 bases, 11 bases remained unmatched. The V gene's germline CDR1 is LGHNA and CDR2 YSLEER. The CDR3 runs to 17 residues. The CDR3, as DNA: TGCGCCAGCAGCCAAGATGCAAGGGGGCCTTGGGGCACTGAAGCTTTCTTT. It yields the protein CASSQDARGPWGTEAFF.

CDR3 residues: CASSLLSNEQFF. CDR3 DNA: TGTGCCAGCAGCTTGCTCTCCAATGAGCAGTTCTTC. The chain couples TRBV7-9 to TRBJ2-1; D is unresolved. CDR1 is SEHNR, CDR2 FQNEAQ, per germline (reference sequence). Trimming took off 3 bases at V and 6 bases at J, with 6 bases between the two ends. The CDR3 sequence is 12 residues long.

The chain links TRBV4-1 to TRBJ1-2; weak D call: TRBD1 (6 bases). V was clipped by 4 bases and J by 4 bases, with 10 bases between them. The CDR3 contains 13 residues. Germline lookup yields CDR1 MGHRA and CDR2 YSYEKL. CDR3 DNA sequence: TGCGCCAGCAGCCGCACAGGGTTCTATGGCTACACCTTC. It codes for CASSRTGFYGYTF.

In nucleotides, the CDR3 is TGTGCCAGCAGCAACGGACAGCGATCGGACGGCTACACCTTC. Protein sequence: CASSNGQRSDGYTF. V usage is TRBV5-4 and J usage is TRBJ1-2, with D possibly matching TRBD1 (6 bases). V was trimmed by 4 bases and J by 8 bases, leaving 18 bases between them. Looked up from germline, CDR1 is SGHNT and CDR2 is YYREEE (reference sequence). This CDR3 comprises 14 residues.

This sequence joins TRBV28 and TRBJ1-2; D unclear. The CDR3 totals 15 residues. Germline CDR1 is MDHEN and CDR2 is SYDVKM. Trimming pared 6 bases from V and 0 bases from J, leaving 14 bases between. The CDR3: CASRGMGRANYGYTF. In DNA form, the CDR3 reads TGTGCCAGCAGGGGGATGGGCAGAGCTAACTATGGCTACACCTTC.

V is TRBV19 and J is TRBJ1-6; the D is unclear. Germline CDR1 and CDR2: LNHDA and SQIVND (reference sequence). The CDR3 runs to 14 residues. V gave up 5 bases and J gave up 0 bases, with 5 bases separating them. The CDR3 is CASSRSSYNSPLHF. CDR3 DNA sequence: TGTGCCAGTAGTCGAAGCTCCTATAATTCACCCCTCCACTTT. Drawing the rest from reference TRBV19 and TRBJ1-6, the complete variable domain is DGGITQSPKYLFRKEGQNVTLSCEQNLNHDAMYWYRQDPGQGLRLIYYSQIVNDFQKGDIAEGYSVSREKKESFPLTVTSAQKNPTAFYLCASSRSSYNSPLHFGNGTRLTVT.

This chain joins TRBV7-8 and TRBJ2-2, with 7 bases fitting TRBD1. Per germline, CDR1 SGHVS and CDR2 FQNEAQ. Trimming at V came to 4 bases and at J to 5 bases, leaving 19 bases not matched to a gene. The CDR3 covers 19 residues. DNA of the CDR3: TGTGCCAGCAGCTCCACCCGGGGAGCAGGGGGTCACTGGACCGGGGAGCTGTTTTTT. It specifies CASSSTRGAGGHWTGELFF.

The rearrangement uses TRBV7-8 and TRBJ1-6; 10 bases line up with TRBD1. CDR1 is SGHVS and CDR2 is FQNEAQ in the germline V gene. V lost 5 bases, J lost 7 bases, and 5 bases stayed unmatched. This CDR3 has 15 residues. Written as DNA, the CDR3 is TGTGCCAGCAGCCGCCGGGACAGGGGAAATTCACCCCTCCACTTT. Translating it yields CASSRRDRGNSPLHF.

The V gene is TRBV19, the J gene TRBJ1-2; TRBD1 matches 8 bases. The CDR3 is 14 residues long. V shed 5 bases and J 2 bases; nucleotides not matched to a gene: 4. Germline CDR1 is LNHDA and CDR2 is SQIVND (reference sequence). As DNA, the CDR3 is TGTGCCAGTAGTGTCCGACAGGGGAACTATGGCTACACCTTC. Translating it yields CASSVRQGNYGYTF.